The 5 T cell receptor beta chains in this list originate from one sample, sequenced in a study of long-term antiretroviral therapy in people with HIV. Version v3.0 of the immunoSEQ assay was performed at survey level. Assay used: immunoSEQ multiplex PCR; TCRdb lists only in-frame clones, some missing. The sample contains roughly 30,000 clones, about 95% of which appear only once. The sample was unsorted PBMCs, taken 5.3 years after starting antiretroviral therapy. The receptors were gathered from a man between 45 and 60 years old with HIV.

The count of this clone is one. V is TRBV29-1 and J is TRBJ1-2, with no clear D. From germline, CDR1 is SQVTM and CDR2 ANQGSEA. The length of the CDR3 is 12 residues. Trimming removed 3 bases at V and 14 bases at J, with 19 bases between. CDR3 nucleotide sequence: TGCAGCGTTGAGACCTCAAGCAAGGTGGGGACCTTC. This encodes CSVETSSKVGTF. Filled out from reference TRBV29-1 and TRBJ1-2, the complete variable domain reads SAVISQKPSRDICQRGTSLTIQCQVDSQVTMMFWYRQQPGQSLTLIATANQGSEATYESGFVIDKFPISRPNLTFSTLTVSNMSPEDSSIYLCSVETSSKVGTFGSGTRLTVV.

The genes are TRBV11-2 and TRBJ2-3; no clear D. This CDR3 is built from 12 residues. V lost 5 bases and J 9 bases, leaving 12 bases between the germline ends. Germline CDR1 is SGHAT and CDR2 is FQNNGV. CDR3 residues: CASSPGEVTQYF. In DNA form, the CDR3 reads TGTGCCAGCAGCCCAGGTGAGGTGACGCAGTATTTT.

This chain joins TRBV19 and TRBJ2-1; D gene unclear. Per the germline V gene, CDR1 is LNHDA and CDR2 is SQIVND (reference sequence). The V end lost 5 bases, the J end lost 2 bases, and 10 bases lay between the germline ends. This CDR3 is built from 14 residues. The CDR3: CASSSLGTYNEQFF. CDR3 DNA sequence: TGTGCCAGTAGTTCCTTGGGCACCTACAATGAGCAGTTCTTC.

This chain links TRBV6-6 with TRBJ1-5; 9 bases align to TRBD1. The CDR3 is 12 residues long. The V gene's germline CDR1 is MNHNY and CDR2 SVGAGI (reference sequence). After removal of 9 bases from V and 5 bases from J, the junction contained 2 bases not matched to a gene. The CDR3 protein is CASRQGDQPQHF. The CDR3 nucleotides are TGTGCCAGTCGACAGGGGGATCAGCCCCAGCATTTT.

The chain employs TRBV7-9 and TRBJ2-3; possibly TRBD1 for D (5 bases). V lost 4 bases and J lost 3, with 14 bases in between. The CDR3 has 15 residues. Germline loops: CDR1 SEHNR, CDR2 FQNEAQ (reference sequence). The CDR3 loop reads CASSSPGRDTDTQYF. The CDR3, as DNA: TGTGCCAGCAGCTCCCCGGGCAGGGATACAGATACGCAGTATTTT.